Listed below are T cell receptor beta chains from one sample, sequenced in a study of T cell repertoires in cytomegalovirus infection. Using its own MiXCR run on the reads, TCRdb lists one record per CDR3 protein. The sample includes 650,000 to 900,000 distinct CDR3 sequences, about 31% of them seen just once. Antigens of these TCRs are unknown. The sample consisted of cultured CD8+ T cells from PBMCs, taken from culture after CMV antigen stimulation. These receptors were collected from a human donor in good health (CMV status not recorded). Some clones in this sample may be carry-over from other donors' samples. The CDR3 runs from the conserved cysteine through the conserved F or W. Fields, in order: D gene, clone size, V gene, J gene, CDR3 protein, CDR3 DNA. The D gene is left open where the match is weak. Size is omitted from some rows. Given values are once, few, many or a class for expanded clones.

D: TRBD1
size: few
V: TRBV7-8
J: TRBJ2-5
CDR3: CASSVGQGGQTQYF
DNA: TGTGCCAGCAGCGTGGGACAGGGGGGACAGACCCAGTACTTC

D: -
size: few
V: TRBV18
J: TRBJ2-6
CDR3: CASSPGDGRSYGANVLTF
DNA: TGTGCCAGCTCACCCGGGGATGGGCGTTCGTATGGGGCCAACGTCCTGACTTTC

D: -
size: many
V: TRBV19
J: TRBJ1-1
CDR3: CASRKTTGTMNTEAFF
DNA: TGTGCCAGTAGGAAAACCACAGGGACCATGAACACTGAAGCTTTCTTT

D: -
size: few
V: TRBV7-9
J: TRBJ2-3
CDR3: CASESGKSYTDTQYF
DNA: TGTGCCAGCGAATCGGGAAAGTCCTACACAGATACGCAGTATTTT

D: -
size: many
V: TRBV7-8
J: TRBJ1-3
CDR3: CASSLVNSGNTIYF
DNA: TGTGCCAGCAGCTTAGTGAACTCTGGAAACACCATATATTTT

D: TRBD1
size: few
V: TRBV6-5
J: TRBJ1-6
CDR3: CASSYDRARGLGNSPLHF
DNA: TGTGCCAGCAGCTATGACAGGGCTCGGGGTTTGGGTAATTCACCCCTCCACTTT

D: -
size: few
V: TRBV7-9
J: TRBJ1-5
CDR3: CASEGGTNQPQHF
DNA: TGTGCCAGCGAAGGTGGGACTAATCAGCCCCAGCATTTT

D: -
size: -
V: TRBV4-1
J: TRBJ1-6
CDR3: CASSPDMGYNSPLHF
DNA: TGCGCCAGCAGCCCGGACATGGGATATAATTCACCCCTCCACTTT

D: -
size: -
V: TRBV7-6
J: TRBJ2-2
CDR3: CASSFRGVRNTGELFF
DNA: TGTGCCAGCAGCTTTAGAGGGGTACGGAACACCGGGGAGCTGTTTTTT

D: -
size: -
V: TRBV20-1
J: TRBJ2-3
CDR3: CSARGYGVTSTDTQYF
DNA: TGCAGTGCTAGAGGGTACGGGGTAACTAGCACAGATACGCAGTATTTT

D: -
size: -
V: TRBV3-1
J: TRBJ2-3
CDR3: CASSQEKTRQYF
DNA: TGTGCCAGCAGCCAAGAAAAGACTAGGCAGTATTTT

D: TRBD2
size: few
V: TRBV7-3
J: TRBJ2-1
CDR3: CASSQSSGGDNEQFF
DNA: TGTGCCAGCAGCCAGTCTAGCGGGGGTGACAATGAGCAGTTCTTC

D: TRBD2
size: -
V: TRBV29-1
J: TRBJ2-1
CDR3: CSVGLAGAYNEQFF
DNA: TGCAGCGTAGGACTAGCGGGGGCCTACAATGAGCAGTTCTTC

D: -
size: -
V: TRBV29-1
J: TRBJ1-3
CDR3: CSVAIGSGNTIYF
DNA: TGCAGCGTTGCTATTGGCTCTGGAAACACCATATATTTT

D: -
size: few
V: TRBV15
J: TRBJ1-5
CDR3: CATSRDLSVINNQPQHF
DNA: TGTGCCACCAGCAGAGATCTTAGCGTTATCAACAATCAGCCCCAGCATTTT

D: -
size: few
V: TRBV6-5
J: TRBJ2-1
CDR3: CASSYGQPNEQFF
DNA: TGTGCCAGCAGTTACGGCCAACCTAATGAGCAGTTCTTC

D: TRBD1
size: few
V: TRBV4-3
J: TRBJ2-2
CDR3: CASSQDLIIQGVGELFF
DNA: TGCGCCAGCAGCCAAGACCTAATAATACAGGGGGTCGGGGAGCTGTTTTTT

D: -
size: few
V: TRBV5-6
J: TRBJ2-1
CDR3: CASSLGWGAGNEQFF
DNA: TGTGCCAGCAGCTTGGGTTGGGGCGCGGGCAATGAGCAGTTCTTC

D: -
size: few
V: TRBV7-9
J: TRBJ2-1
CDR3: CASSSDSRSYNEQFF
DNA: TGTGCCAGCAGCTCGGACAGCCGCTCCTACAATGAGCAGTTCTTC

D: -
size: -
V: TRBV13
J: TRBJ1-2
CDR3: CASSPSGLYYSNYGYTF
DNA: TGTGCCAGCAGCCCCTCGGGGCTTTACTACTCTAACTATGGCTACACCTTC

D: -
size: -
V: TRBV27
J: TRBJ1-1
CDR3: CASSLPPGGGRTEAFF
DNA: TGTGCCAGCAGTTTACCGCCGGGGGGGGGCCGCACTGAAGCTTTCTTT

D: -
size: few
V: TRBV12-3/TRBV12-4
J: TRBJ2-7
CDR3: CASSPAGLPYEQYF
DNA: TGTGCCAGCAGCCCCGCGGGATTACCTTACGAGCAGTACTTC

D: TRBD1
size: -
V: TRBV6-6
J: TRBJ1-1
CDR3: CASRQWTGGNTEAFF
DNA: TGTGCCAGCAGACAGTGGACAGGGGGGAACACTGAAGCTTTCTTT

D: -
size: -
V: TRBV14
J: TRBJ2-2
CDR3: CASSQVGTVLHGGELFF
DNA: TGTGCCAGCAGCCAAGTGGGGACGGTCTTACACGGTGGGGAGCTGTTTTTT

D: -
size: few
V: TRBV6-2/TRBV6-3
J: TRBJ2-1
CDR3: CASSSSGRMQFF
DNA: -

D: TRBD1
size: -
V: TRBV27
J: TRBJ1-1
CDR3: CASTPTGLKNTEAFF
DNA: TGTGCCAGCACCCCGACAGGGTTGAAGAACACTGAAGCTTTCTTT

D: -
size: few
V: TRBV6-4
J: TRBJ1-1
CDR3: CASSEEEMNTEAFF
DNA: TGTGCCAGCAGTGAAGAAGAGATGAACACTGAAGCTTTCTTT

D: -
size: -
V: TRBV10-1
J: TRBJ1-1
CDR3: CAISLPGSKGNTEAFF
DNA: TGCGCCATCTCTCTACCAGGGTCTAAGGGGAACACTGAAGCTTTCTTT

D: -
size: -
V: TRBV28
J: TRBJ2-3
CDR3: CASSLPPTGPSTDTQYF
DNA: TGTGCCAGCAGTTTACCGCCGACGGGGCCTAGCACAGATACGCAGTATTTT

D: -
size: few
V: TRBV7-8
J: TRBJ1-1
CDR3: CASSLERNRQDLTEAFF
DNA: TGTGCCAGCAGCTTAGAAAGGAATCGGCAGGATCTCACTGAAGCTTTCTTT

D: TRBD2
size: -
V: TRBV27
J: TRBJ2-1
CDR3: CASNFRPGGGGEQFF
DNA: TGTGCCAGCAATTTTCGGCCTGGCGGGGGTGGTGAGCAGTTCTTC

D: TRBD1
size: -
V: TRBV28
J: TRBJ1-2
CDR3: CASRGDSYYGYTF
DNA: TGTGCCAGCAGGGGGGACAGCTACTATGGCTACACCTTC

D: TRBD1
size: few
V: TRBV6-5
J: TRBJ1-1
CDR3: CASSYSGTGPNTEAFF
DNA: TGTGCCAGCAGTTACTCAGGGACAGGGCCGAACACTGAAGCTTTCTTT

D: TRBD1
size: -
V: TRBV7-6
J: TRBJ2-7
CDR3: CASSSDRGSAEQYF
DNA: TGTGCCAGCAGCTCGGACAGGGGCTCTGCCGAGCAGTACTTC

D: -
size: -
V: TRBV28
J: TRBJ1-6
CDR3: CASSFIQNNSPLHF
DNA: TGTGCCAGCAGTTTTATACAGAATAATTCACCCCTCCACTTT

D: -
size: few
V: TRBV10-3
J: TRBJ1-5
CDR3: CAIGGESNQPQHF
DNA: TGTGCCATTGGGGGGGAAAGCAATCAGCCCCAGCATTTT

D: -
size: few
V: TRBV6-1
J: TRBJ2-3
CDR3: CASKDGERTDTQYF
DNA: TGTGCCAGCAAAGACGGCGAACGCACAGATACGCAGTATTTT

D: TRBD1
size: few
V: TRBV28
J: TRBJ2-3
CDR3: CASSSDRVTDTQYF
DNA: TGTGCCAGCAGTTCAGACAGGGTCACAGATACGCAGTATTTT

D: -
size: many
V: TRBV4-1
J: TRBJ1-1
CDR3: CASSQDPTTYMNTEAFF
DNA: TGCGCCAGCAGCCAAGATCCCACTACATACATGAACACTGAAGCTTTCTTT

D: -
size: few
V: TRBV19
J: TRBJ2-3
CDR3: CASSPSLGQITDTQYF
DNA: TGTGCCAGTAGTCCCTCCCTCGGACAAATCACAGATACGCAGTATTTT

D: -
size: many
V: TRBV7-2
J: TRBJ1-3
CDR3: CASSLAGEVSGNTIYF
DNA: TGTGCCAGCAGCTTAGCGGGGGAAGTCTCTGGAAACACCATATATTTT

D: TRBD2
size: many
V: TRBV11-3
J: TRBJ2-1
CDR3: CASSSSGGAGEQFF
DNA: TGTGCCAGCAGCTCCAGCGGGGGGGCTGGTGAGCAGTTCTTC

D: -
size: few
V: TRBV12-3/TRBV12-4
J: TRBJ1-2
CDR3: CASSFRLSGYTF
DNA: TGTGCCAGCAGTTTTAGGCTGAGCGGCTACACCTTC

D: -
size: -
V: TRBV9
J: TRBJ2-1
CDR3: CASSAATALHEQFF
DNA: TGTGCCAGCAGCGCAGCCACAGCCCTCCATGAGCAGTTCTTC

D: -
size: -
V: TRBV11-2
J: TRBJ2-1
CDR3: CASSWQLREQDNEQFF
DNA: TGTGCCAGCAGCTGGCAGCTCAGGGAGCAGGACAATGAGCAGTTCTTC

D: TRBD1
size: -
V: TRBV5-1
J: TRBJ2-2
CDR3: CASSLVGGPNPNTGELFF
DNA: TGCGCCAGCAGCTTGGTAGGGGGCCCAAACCCTAACACCGGGGAGCTGTTTTTT

D: -
size: -
V: TRBV5-6
J: TRBJ1-2
CDR3: CASSPRGRDRGYTF
DNA: TGTGCCAGCAGCCCCCGAGGGCGGGATCGTGGCTACACCTTC

D: -
size: -
V: TRBV24-1
J: TRBJ2-3
CDR3: CATSDLRDPWTFSDTQYF
DNA: TGTGCCACCAGTGATTTGAGGGACCCCTGGACCTTTTCAGATACGCAGTATTTT

D: TRBD1
size: few
V: TRBV12-3/TRBV12-4
J: TRBJ1-5
CDR3: CASRIQGFNQPQHF
DNA: TGTGCCAGCAGGATACAGGGGTTCAATCAGCCCCAGCATTTT

D: -
size: -
V: TRBV19
J: TRBJ1-4
CDR3: CASTTVTTNEKLFF
DNA: TGTGCCAGCACGACAGTTACAACTAATGAAAAACTGTTTTTT

D: -
size: once
V: TRBV4-1
J: TRBJ1-6
CDR3: CASSQEGGFYNSPLHF
DNA: TGCGCCAGCAGCCAAGAAGGAGGCTTCTATAATTCACCCCTCCACTTT

D: TRBD1
size: -
V: TRBV5-1
J: TRBJ1-1
CDR3: CASSSGTGETTEAFF
DNA: TGCGCCAGCAGCTCCGGGACAGGGGAAACTACTGAAGCTTTCTTT

D: TRBD1
size: few
V: TRBV19
J: TRBJ1-1
CDR3: CASSGTGVYTEAFF
DNA: TGTGCCAGTAGTGGGACAGGGGTTTACACTGAAGCTTTCTTT

D: -
size: few
V: TRBV19
J: TRBJ1-1
CDR3: CASSMTVRMNTEAFF
DNA: TGTGCCAGTAGTATGACTGTACGGATGAACACTGAAGCTTTCTTT

D: TRBD2
size: -
V: TRBV2
J: TRBJ2-1
CDR3: CASTTWRGSYNEQFF
DNA: TGTGCCAGCACGACGTGGCGGGGGAGCTACAATGAGCAGTTCTTC

D: -
size: few
V: TRBV28
J: TRBJ1-1
CDR3: CASSLSAVTEAFF
DNA: TGTGCCAGCAGTTTATCAGCAGTCACTGAAGCTTTCTTT

D: TRBD1
size: few
V: TRBV12-5
J: TRBJ2-1
CDR3: CASGPGTGYAYEQFF
DNA: TGTGCTAGTGGCCCCGGGACAGGGTACGCCTATGAGCAGTTCTTC

D: -
size: -
V: TRBV7-9
J: TRBJ1-1
CDR3: CASRYFPGRNTEAFF
DNA: TGTGCCAGCAGATATTTCCCGGGACGTAACACTGAAGCTTTCTTT

D: -
size: -
V: TRBV12-5
J: TRBJ1-1
CDR3: CASAENTEAFF
DNA: TGTGCTAGTGCCGAGAACACTGAAGCTTTCTTT

D: -
size: -
V: TRBV6-5
J: TRBJ2-3
CDR3: CASRGYPTDTQYF
DNA: TGTGCCAGCAGGGGCTACCCCACAGATACGCAGTATTTT